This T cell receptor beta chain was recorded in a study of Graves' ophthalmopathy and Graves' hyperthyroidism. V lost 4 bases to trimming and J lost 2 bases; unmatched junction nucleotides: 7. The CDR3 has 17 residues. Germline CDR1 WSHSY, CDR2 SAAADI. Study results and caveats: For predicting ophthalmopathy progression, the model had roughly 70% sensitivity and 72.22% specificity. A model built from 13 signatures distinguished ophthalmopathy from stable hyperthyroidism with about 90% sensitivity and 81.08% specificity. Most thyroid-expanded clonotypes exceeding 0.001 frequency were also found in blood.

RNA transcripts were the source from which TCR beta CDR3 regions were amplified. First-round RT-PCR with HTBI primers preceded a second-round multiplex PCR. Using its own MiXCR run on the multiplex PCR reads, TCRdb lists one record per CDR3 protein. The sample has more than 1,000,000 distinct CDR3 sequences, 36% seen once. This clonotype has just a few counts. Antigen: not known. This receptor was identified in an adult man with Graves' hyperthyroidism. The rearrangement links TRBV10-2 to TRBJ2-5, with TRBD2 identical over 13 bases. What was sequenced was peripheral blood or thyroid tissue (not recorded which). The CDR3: CASSAGLAGAPQETQYF. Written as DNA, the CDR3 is TGCGCCAGCAGTGCCGGACTAGCGGGAGCTCCTCAAGAGACCCAGTACTTC.